This is a list of T cell receptor beta chains from one sample in a study of T cells in Graves' hyperthyroidism and ophthalmopathy. TCRdb used MiXCR to reprocess the multiplex PCR reads, holding one entry per CDR3 protein. This table has roughly 720,000 distinct CDR3 sequences, approximately 15% appearing once. Material for sequencing was blood. Receptors were obtained from a man aged 50 to 59 with Graves' hyperthyroidism. CDR3s include the opening cysteine and the closing phenylalanine or tryptophan. D genes are given only for firm matches. Expanded clones are given a class, and other clones once, few, many or no size at all.

CDR3aa | CDR3nt | abundance | d_gene | j_gene | v_gene
CASSVGTGGWETQYF | TGTGCCAGCAGTGTCGGGACAGGGGGCTGGGAGACCCAGTACTTC | many | TRBD1 | TRBJ2-5 | TRBV6-1
CASSQRLYERYF | TGTGCCAGCAGCCAAAGGCTATACGAGCGGTACTTC | NA | NA | TRBJ2-7 | TRBV3-1
CASSDRWREDSYEQYF | TGTGCCAGCAGTGATCGGTGGCGGGAGGACTCCTACGAGCAGTACTTC | many | TRBD2 | TRBJ2-7 | TRBV6-1
CASSRMGLAEPYNEQFF | TGTGCCAGCAGTCGAATGGGACTAGCGGAGCCCTACAATGAGCAGTTCTTC | NA | TRBD2 | TRBJ2-1 | TRBV6-1
CASSIPSRVPLEGQYF | TGTGCCAGTAGTATTCCCTCCCGGGTCCCCCTAGAGGGCCAGTACTTC | few | NA | TRBJ2-5 | TRBV19
CSAPTAYYNEQFF | TGCAGTGCTCCCACCGCCTACTACAATGAGCAGTTCTTC | many | NA | TRBJ2-1 | TRBV20-1
CASSGDRGPTPSTDTQYF | TGTGCCAGCAGTGGAGACAGGGGTCCCACCCCCAGCACAGATACGCAGTATTTT | NA | TRBD1 | TRBJ2-3 | TRBV2
CASATERRQETQYF | TGCGCCAGCGCGACGGAGAGGCGGCAAGAGACCCAGTACTTC | NA | NA | TRBJ2-5 | TRBV10-2
CASSIPMRLAGGLEDTQYF | TGTGCCAGTAGTATCCCAATGAGACTAGCGGGAGGGCTAGAAGATACGCAGTATTTT | few | TRBD2 | TRBJ2-3 | TRBV19
CSAPTSGSDNEQFF | TGCAGTGCCCCGACTAGCGGGAGCGACAATGAGCAGTTCTTC | NA | TRBD2 | TRBJ2-1 | TRBV20-1
CAWTQFPNYGYTF | TGTGCCTGGACGCAGTTTCCTAACTATGGCTACACCTTC | many | NA | TRBJ1-2 | TRBV30
CASSTRPADVFYSNQPQHF | TGTGCCAGCAGTACACGCCCCGCGGACGTTTTCTATAGCAATCAGCCCCAGCATTTT | NA | NA | TRBJ1-5 | TRBV28
CASSLLHPTNYGYTF | TGTGCCAGCAGTTTACTACATCCTACCAACTATGGCTACACCTTC | NA | NA | TRBJ1-2 | TRBV28
CASSGMGNYEQYF | TGCGCCAGCAGCGGGATGGGAAATTACGAGCAGTACTTC | many | NA | TRBJ2-7 | TRBV5-1
CASSLPGDNEQFF | TGCGCCAGCAGCTTGCCCGGGGACAATGAGCAGTTCTTC | few | NA | TRBJ2-1 | TRBV5-1
CASSSDLYEQYF | TGTGCCAGCAGTTCAGACCTTTACGAGCAGTACTTC | many | NA | TRBJ2-7 | TRBV28
CASSLTGVNTDTQYF | TGTGCCAGCAGCTTAACGGGTGTAAACACAGATACGCAGTATTTT | many | NA | TRBJ2-3 | TRBV7-2
CASSQGTSGYYSYEQYF | TGCGCCAGCAGCCAAGGGACTAGCGGGTATTACTCCTACGAGCAGTACTTC | NA | TRBD2 | TRBJ2-7 | TRBV4-1
CASSERGRDEQFF | TGCGCCAGCAGTGAGCGCGGGAGGGATGAGCAGTTCTTC | NA | TRBD2 | TRBJ2-1 | TRBV10-1
CASSVGSRGDLNTEAFF | TGTGCCAGCAGCGTAGGAAGTAGGGGGGACTTGAACACTGAAGCTTTCTTT | few | NA | TRBJ1-1 | TRBV9